This T cell receptor (beta chain) was observed in a study of T-cell reconstitution after alpha-beta-depleted transplantation in children. Study outcomes and limitations: The origin of alpha-beta T cells about two months after transplant was reportedly several hundred expanded graft clones. In some patients, recipient T cells and intrathymic progenitors surviving conditioning explained high day-60 diversity. From newly produced T cells came most of the T-cell counts and diversity one year after transplant.

This clonotype was detected a few times. As yet, its antigen is unknown. V was clipped by 4 bases and J by 5 bases, with 9 bases between them. Germline CDR1 and CDR2: LNHNV and YYDKDF (reference sequence). The CDR3 length is 13 residues. For TCRbeta, the library was prepared with unique molecular identifiers. In TCRdb, the PCR reads were re-called with MiXCR into one record per CDR3 protein. The sample includes more than 100,000 distinct CDR3 sequences, under 30% of them seen just once. The V gene is TRBV15, the J gene TRBJ2-1; no definite D call. The material sequenced was PBMCs, mostly from graft donor cells, taken 180 days after TCRalphabeta/CD19-depleted stem cell transplant. The clonotype originates from a male patient aged 2 to 9 who had a stem cell transplant for chronic granulomatous disease, so the T cells may come from the graft donor. CDR3: CATSTLMNNEQFF. The CDR3 bases are TGTGCCACCAGCACCCTAATGAACAATGAGCAGTTCTTC.